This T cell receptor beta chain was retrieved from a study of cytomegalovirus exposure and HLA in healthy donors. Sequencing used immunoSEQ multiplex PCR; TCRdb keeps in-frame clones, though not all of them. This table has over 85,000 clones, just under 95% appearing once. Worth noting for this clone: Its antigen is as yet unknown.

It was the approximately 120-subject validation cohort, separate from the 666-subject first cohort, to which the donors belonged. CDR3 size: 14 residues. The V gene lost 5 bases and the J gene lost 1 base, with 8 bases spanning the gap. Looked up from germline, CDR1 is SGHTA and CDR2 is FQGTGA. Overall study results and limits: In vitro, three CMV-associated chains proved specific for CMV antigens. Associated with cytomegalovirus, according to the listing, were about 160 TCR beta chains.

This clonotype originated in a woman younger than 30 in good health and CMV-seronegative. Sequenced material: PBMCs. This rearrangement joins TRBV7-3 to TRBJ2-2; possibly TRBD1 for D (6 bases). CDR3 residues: CASSLGQNTGELFF. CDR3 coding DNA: TGTGCCAGCAGCCTGGGACAGAACACCGGGGAGCTGTTTTTT. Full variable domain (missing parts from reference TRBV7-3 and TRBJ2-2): GAGVSQTPSNKVTEKGKYVELRCDPISGHTALYWYRQSLGQGPEFLIYFQGTGAADDSGLPNDRFFAVRPEGSVSTLKIQRTERGDSAVYLCASSLGQNTGELFFGEGSRLTVL.